This is a list of T cell receptor beta chains from one sample in a study of blood T cell repertoires in COVID-19. Data came from immunoSEQ multiplex PCR; TCRdb stores just in-frame clones and leaves some out. The repertoire holds 200,000 to 300,000 clones, about 86% seen once, with 3% in the top ten. Sequencing was performed on peripheral blood. These receptors originate from a woman aged 25 to 39 who had recovered from COVID-19. Both conserved end residues are part of each CDR3. D genes are given only for firm matches. Size is stated for part of the rows, as once, few or many counts, or as a class when the clone is expanded.

-,TRBV16,TRBJ2-1,-,TGTGCCAGCAGCACAAAAACAGGGTTTGAGCAGTTCTTC,CASSTKTGFEQFF
TRBD1,TRBV4-3,TRBJ2-7,-,TGCGCCAGCAGCCAAGATCGGTCGGGACAGGGGGCCTACGAGCAGTACTTC,CASSQDRSGQGAYEQYF
TRBD2,TRBV9,TRBJ2-3,-,TGTGCCAGCAGCGTAGCTCCGGAGCGGGGGGGCATCAGAGATACGCAGTATTTT,CASSVAPERGGIRDTQYF
-,TRBV4-2,TRBJ1-4,-,TGTGCCAGCAGCCAAGAATGGGCCGGGGGAGTGCGGGCTAATGAAAAACTGTTTTTT,CASSQEWAGGVRANEKLFF
TRBD1,TRBV19,TRBJ2-2,-,TGTGCCAGTAGCCAAGCCCAGGGGGCCTTAGCCGGGGAGCTGTTTTTT,CASSQAQGALAGELFF
-,TRBV6-5,TRBJ1-3,-,TGTGCCAGCAGTTACTCTGGGAGTGCGGACACCATATATTTT,CASSYSGSADTIYF
-,TRBV7-2,TRBJ1-5,-,TGTGCCAGCAGCTTAGAACAGAGCTCGCCCCAGCATTTT,CASSLEQSSPQHF
-,TRBV5-8,TRBJ1-1,-,TGTGCCAGCAGCTTAAGCCCGACAGGAATAACTGAAGCTTTCTTT,CASSLSPTGITEAFF
TRBD1,TRBV7-6,TRBJ1-2,once,TGTGCCAGCAGCTTTGGACAGGGGTTCGACTATGGCTACACCTTC,CASSFGQGFDYGYTF
-,TRBV5-5,TRBJ1-3,-,TGTGCCAGCAGCTTTCTGACAGGCCGGGGTCCCTCTGGAAACACCATATATTTT,CASSFLTGRGPSGNTIYF
-,TRBV7-9,TRBJ1-2,-,TGTGCCAGCAGCTTAGAAGCAGGGGATGGCTACACCTTC,CASSLEAGDGYTF
TRBD2,TRBV4-2,TRBJ2-5,-,TGTGCCAGCAGCCAAAATACGGGGGGGTTTTTAGAGACCCAGTACTTC,CASSQNTGGFLETQYF
-,TRBV6-2/TRBV6-3,TRBJ2-5,-,TGTGCCAGCAGCCTGCGGACAGAAGTTCAAGAGACCCAGTACTTC,CASSLRTEVQETQYF
TRBD2,TRBV3-1/TRBV3-2,TRBJ2-7,-,TGTGCCAGCAGCCAAACCGGGACTAGAGTGTACGAGCAGTACTTC,CASSQTGTRVYEQYF
-,TRBV11-2,TRBJ1-2,-,TGTGCCAGCAGCTTAGGTCTCAGGGAAGGCTATGGCTACACCTTC,CASSLGLREGYGYTF
-,TRBV5-5,TRBJ2-1,-,TGTGCCAGCAGCCAGACAGACCCTGAGCAGTTCTTC,CASSQTDPEQFF
TRBD2,TRBV10-2,TRBJ2-1,-,TGCGCCAGCACGGGAGGGGGGAATGAGCAGTTCTTC,CASTGGGNEQFF
TRBD1,TRBV28,TRBJ2-7,-,TGTGCCAGCACTATACAGGGGGCCTACGAGCAGTACTTC,CASTIQGAYEQYF
TRBD1,TRBV5-1,TRBJ1-1,-,TGCGCCAGCAGGGAGGGGGCGGACACTGAAGCTTTCTTT,CASREGADTEAFF
TRBD1,TRBV2,TRBJ1-1,few,TGTGCCAGCAGTCTCCGGGACAGGGAGGCTGAAGCTTTCTTT,CASSLRDREAEAFF
-,TRBV6-5,TRBJ1-4,-,TGTGCCAGCAGTTACGGTGCGGGGGGTGAAAAACTGTTTTTT,CASSYGAGGEKLFF
-,TRBV21-1,TRBJ2-7,-,TGTGCCAGCAGCAAAATTAGGCCGACAGGTGGCTCCTACGAGCAGTACTTC,CASSKIRPTGGSYEQYF
-,TRBV7-3,TRBJ1-1,many,TGTGCCAGCAGCACACAGTTGAACACTGAAGCTTTCTTT,CASSTQLNTEAFF